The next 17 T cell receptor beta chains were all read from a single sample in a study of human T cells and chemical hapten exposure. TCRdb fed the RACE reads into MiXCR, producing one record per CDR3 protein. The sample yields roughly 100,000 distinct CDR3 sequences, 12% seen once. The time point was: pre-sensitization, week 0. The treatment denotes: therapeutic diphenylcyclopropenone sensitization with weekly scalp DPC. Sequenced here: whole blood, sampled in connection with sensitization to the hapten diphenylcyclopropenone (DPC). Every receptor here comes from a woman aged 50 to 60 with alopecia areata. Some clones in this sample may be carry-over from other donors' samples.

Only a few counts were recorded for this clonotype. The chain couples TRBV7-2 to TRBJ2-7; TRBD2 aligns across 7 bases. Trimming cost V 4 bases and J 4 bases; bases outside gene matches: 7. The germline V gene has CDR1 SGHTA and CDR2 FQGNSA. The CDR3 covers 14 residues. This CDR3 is CASSSSSGMYEQYF. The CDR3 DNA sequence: TGTGCCAGCAGCTCCTCGAGCGGGATGTACGAGCAGTACTTC.

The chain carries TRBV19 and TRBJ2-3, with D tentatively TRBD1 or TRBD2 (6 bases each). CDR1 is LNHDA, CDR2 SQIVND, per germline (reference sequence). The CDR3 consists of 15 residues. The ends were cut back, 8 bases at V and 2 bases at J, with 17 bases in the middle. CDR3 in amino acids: CASSIAEGDTDTQYF. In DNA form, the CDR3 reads TGTGCCAGTTCAATAGCGGAGGGGGACACAGATACGCAGTATTTT.

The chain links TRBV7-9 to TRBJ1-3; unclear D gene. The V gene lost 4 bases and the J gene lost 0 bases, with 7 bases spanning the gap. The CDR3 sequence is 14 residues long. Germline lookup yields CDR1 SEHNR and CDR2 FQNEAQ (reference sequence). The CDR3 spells CASSWRHSGNTIYF. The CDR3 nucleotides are TGTGCCAGCAGCTGGAGGCACTCTGGAAACACCATATATTTT.

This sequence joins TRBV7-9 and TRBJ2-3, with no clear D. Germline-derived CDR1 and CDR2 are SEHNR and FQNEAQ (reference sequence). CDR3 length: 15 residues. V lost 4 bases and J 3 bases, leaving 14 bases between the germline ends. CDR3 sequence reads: CASSSPNSGTDTQYF. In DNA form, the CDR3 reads TGTGCCAGCAGCTCGCCTAATTCCGGGACAGATACGCAGTATTTT.

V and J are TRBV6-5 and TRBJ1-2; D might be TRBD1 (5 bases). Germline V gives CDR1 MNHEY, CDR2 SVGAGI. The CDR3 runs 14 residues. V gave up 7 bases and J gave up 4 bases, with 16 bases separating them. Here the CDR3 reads CASTRGQASYGYTF. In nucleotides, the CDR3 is TGTGCCAGCACCCGGGGCCAGGCGAGCTATGGCTACACCTTC.

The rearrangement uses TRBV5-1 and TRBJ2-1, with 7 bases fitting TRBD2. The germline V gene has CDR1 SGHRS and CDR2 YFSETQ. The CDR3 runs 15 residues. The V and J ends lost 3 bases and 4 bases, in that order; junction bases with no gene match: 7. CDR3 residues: CASSSKRDLYNEQFF. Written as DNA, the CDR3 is TGCGCCAGCAGCTCCAAGCGGGACCTATACAATGAGCAGTTCTTC.

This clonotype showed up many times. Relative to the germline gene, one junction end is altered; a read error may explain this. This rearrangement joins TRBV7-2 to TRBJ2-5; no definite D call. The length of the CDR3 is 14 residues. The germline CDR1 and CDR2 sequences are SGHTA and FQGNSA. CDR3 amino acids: CASSLDGRQETQYF. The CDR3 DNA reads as TGTGCCAGCAGTTTAGACGGACGCCAAGAGACCCAGTACTTC.

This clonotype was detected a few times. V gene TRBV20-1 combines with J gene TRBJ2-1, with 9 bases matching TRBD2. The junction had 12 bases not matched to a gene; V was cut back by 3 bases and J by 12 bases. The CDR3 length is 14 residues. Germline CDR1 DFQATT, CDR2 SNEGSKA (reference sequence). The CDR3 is CSASPPSGAMRQFF. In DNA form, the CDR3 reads TGCAGTGCTAGTCCGCCTAGCGGGGCAATGAGGCAGTTCTTC.

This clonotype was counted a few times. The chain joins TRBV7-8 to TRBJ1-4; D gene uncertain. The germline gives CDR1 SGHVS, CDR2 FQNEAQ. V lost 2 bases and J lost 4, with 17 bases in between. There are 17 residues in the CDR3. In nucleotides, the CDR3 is TGTGCCAGCAGCTTAACAGAAGGCCGGCGCCGTAATGAAAAACTGTTTTTT. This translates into CASSLTEGRRRNEKLFF.

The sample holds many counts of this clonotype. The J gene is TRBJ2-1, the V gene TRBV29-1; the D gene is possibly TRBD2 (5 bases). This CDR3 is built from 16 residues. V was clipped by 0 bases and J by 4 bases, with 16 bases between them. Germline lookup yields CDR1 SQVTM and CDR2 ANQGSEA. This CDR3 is CSVEDGRGPIYNEQFF. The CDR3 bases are TGCAGCGTTGAAGATGGTCGGGGTCCCATATACAATGAGCAGTTCTTC.

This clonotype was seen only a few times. CDR3 sequence (DNA): TGCGCCAGCAGTGAGGTGGCAAGGAGGGAAAAACTGTTTTTT. Translating it yields CASSEVARREKLFF. The chain couples TRBV10-2 to TRBJ1-4, with unresolved D. The CDR3 has 14 amino acids. The V and J ends lost 2 bases and 8 bases respectively, with 12 bases between them. Germline CDR1 and CDR2: WSHSY and SAAADI.

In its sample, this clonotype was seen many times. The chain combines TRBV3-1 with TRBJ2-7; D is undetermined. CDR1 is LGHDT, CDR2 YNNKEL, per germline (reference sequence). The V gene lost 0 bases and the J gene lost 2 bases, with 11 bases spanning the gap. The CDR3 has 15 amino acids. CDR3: CASSQDTATPYEQYF. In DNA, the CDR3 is TGTGCCAGCAGCCAAGATACAGCGACCCCCTACGAGCAGTACTTC.

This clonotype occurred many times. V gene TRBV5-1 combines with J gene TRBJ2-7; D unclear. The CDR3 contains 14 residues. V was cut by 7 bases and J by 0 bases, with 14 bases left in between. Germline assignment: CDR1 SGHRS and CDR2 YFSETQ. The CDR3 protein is CASRPLASSYEQYF. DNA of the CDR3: TGCGCCAGCCGACCTCTTGCTAGCTCCTACGAGCAGTACTTC.

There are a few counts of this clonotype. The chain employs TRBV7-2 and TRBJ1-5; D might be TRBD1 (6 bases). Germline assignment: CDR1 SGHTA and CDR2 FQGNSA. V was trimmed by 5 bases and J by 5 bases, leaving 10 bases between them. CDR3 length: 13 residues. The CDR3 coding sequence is TGTGCCAGCAGCCCAAACAGGGATCAGCCCCAGCATTTT. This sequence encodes CASSPNRDQPQHF.

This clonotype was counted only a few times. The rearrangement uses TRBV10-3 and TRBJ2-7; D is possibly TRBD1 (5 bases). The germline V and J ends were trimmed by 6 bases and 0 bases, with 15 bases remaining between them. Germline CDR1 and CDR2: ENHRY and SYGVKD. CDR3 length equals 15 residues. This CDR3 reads CAISDKNRYSYEQYF. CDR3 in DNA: TGTGCCATCAGCGATAAGAACAGGTACTCCTACGAGCAGTACTTC.

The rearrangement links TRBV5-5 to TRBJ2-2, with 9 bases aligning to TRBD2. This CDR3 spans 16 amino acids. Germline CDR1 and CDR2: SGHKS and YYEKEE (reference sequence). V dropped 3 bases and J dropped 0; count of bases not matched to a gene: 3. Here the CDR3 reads CASSYLAGTNTGELFF. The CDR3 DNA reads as TGTGCCAGCAGCTACCTAGCGGGGACGAACACCGGGGAGCTGTTTTTT.

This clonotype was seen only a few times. The DNA of the CDR3 is TGTGCCAGCAAGAGATCGAAGGGGGCCGGCGAGCAGTACTTC. It specifies CASKRSKGAGEQYF. The rearrangement uses TRBV6-6 and TRBJ2-7; 7 bases agree with TRBD1. The ends lost 7 bases at V and 6 bases at J; junction bases unmatched: 12. Per the germline V gene, CDR1 is MNHNY and CDR2 is SVGAGI (reference sequence). The CDR3 runs 14 residues.